This passage covers 2 T cell receptor beta chains from one sample sequenced in a study of technical replicates of blood from several donors. Clones were read by immunoSEQ multiplex PCR, and TCRdb kept only the in-frame ones, dropping some. The data show roughly 65,000 clones, 80% to 90% seen once. The source material was PBMCs. These receptors were taken from a human donor in good health. Some clones in this sample may be carry-over from other donors' samples.

The V gene is TRBV7-2, the J gene TRBJ1-1; D is ambiguous. The length of the CDR3 is 12 residues. V lost 2 bases and J 5 bases, leaving 6 bases between the germline ends. Per germline, CDR1 SGHTA and CDR2 FQGNSA. The CDR3 DNA follows: TGTGCCAGCAGCTTAAGGAGGACTGAAGCTTTCTTT. It codes for CASSLRRTEAFF.

The CDR3 coding sequence is TGTGCCAGCAGCGGGGGGGGTGTGGCAGATACGCAGTATTTT. It yields the protein CASSGGGVADTQYF. The J gene is TRBJ2-3, the V gene TRBV9; 7 nucleotides match TRBD2. The CDR3 sequence is 14 residues long. The germline V gene encodes CDR1 SGDLS and CDR2 YYNGEE. The V segment lost 3 bases and the J segment 4 bases; nucleotides outside the gene matches: 5.